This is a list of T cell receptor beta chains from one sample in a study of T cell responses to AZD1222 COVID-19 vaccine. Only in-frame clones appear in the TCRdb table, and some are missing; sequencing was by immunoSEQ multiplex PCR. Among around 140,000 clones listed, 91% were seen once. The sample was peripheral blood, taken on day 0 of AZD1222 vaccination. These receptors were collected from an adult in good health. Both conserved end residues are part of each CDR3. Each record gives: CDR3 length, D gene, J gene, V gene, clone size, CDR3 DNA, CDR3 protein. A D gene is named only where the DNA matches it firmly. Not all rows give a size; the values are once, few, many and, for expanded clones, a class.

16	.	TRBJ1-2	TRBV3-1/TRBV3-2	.	TGTGCCAGCAGCCCCCCGGGGACCCGGAAACTCTATGGCTACACCTTC	CASSPPGTRKLYGYTF
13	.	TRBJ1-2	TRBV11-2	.	TGTGCCAGCAGCTTCGCCAGGACGGATCGCTACACCTTC	CASSFARTDRYTF
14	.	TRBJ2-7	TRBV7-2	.	TGTGCCAGCAGCTTAGGAGCGGTCTCCTACGAGCAGTACTTC	CASSLGAVSYEQYF
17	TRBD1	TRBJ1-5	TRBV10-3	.	TGTGCCATCAGTGAAGGGACAGGGGCGGGGAGCAATCAGCCCCAGCATTTT	CAISEGTGAGSNQPQHF
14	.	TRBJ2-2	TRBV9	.	TGTGCCAGCAGCGTAGGAGGGGGTAGAGGGCCGCTGTTTTTT	CASSVGGGRGPLFF
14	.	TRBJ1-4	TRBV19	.	TGTGCCAGTAACCCGGGACACCCTAATGAAAAACTGTTTTTT	CASNPGHPNEKLFF
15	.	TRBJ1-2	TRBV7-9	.	TGTGCCAGCAGCTTAGGGATGGGCAGACTCTATAGCTACACCTTC	CASSLGMGRLYSYTF
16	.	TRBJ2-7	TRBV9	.	TGTGCCAGCAGCGTAGGTTGGGGCGGCCCCTCCTACGAGCAGTACTTC	CASSVGWGGPSYEQYF
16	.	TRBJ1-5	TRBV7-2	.	TGTGCCAGCAGCTTAGTTCTGGCCAGCCGCGATCAGCCCCAGCATTTT	CASSLVLASRDQPQHF
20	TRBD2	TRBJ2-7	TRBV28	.	TGTGCCAGCAGTTTCCATGGGGGCGGGAGGCCCCCCGGGGGCTCCTACGAGCAGTACTTC	CASSFHGGGRPPGGSYEQYF
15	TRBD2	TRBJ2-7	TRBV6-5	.	TGTGCCAGCAGTTACCTGACTAGCGGGAGCTACGAGCAGTACTTC	CASSYLTSGSYEQYF
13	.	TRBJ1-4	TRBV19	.	TGTGCCAGTCTTCCCGAGTCCTATGAAAAACTGTTTTTT	CASLPESYEKLFF
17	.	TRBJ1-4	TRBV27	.	TGTGCCAGCAGTGACCTCCCGGGGCAGGGCCTCAATGAAAAACTGTTTTTT	CASSDLPGQGLNEKLFF
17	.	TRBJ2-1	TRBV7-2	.	TGTGCCAGCAGCTTAGTAGGGCTCCCGAGCTCCTACAATGAGCAGTTCTTC	CASSLVGLPSSYNEQFF
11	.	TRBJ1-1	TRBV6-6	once	TGTGCCAGCAGTCTAAATCAGGGAGCTTTCTTT	CASSLNQGAFF
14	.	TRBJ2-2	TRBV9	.	TGTGCCAGCAGCGTAGCCAGGAACACCGGGGAGCTGTTTTTT	CASSVARNTGELFF
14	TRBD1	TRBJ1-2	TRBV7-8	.	TGTGCCAGCAGCCTAGATGGGACAGGATATGGCTACACCTTC	CASSLDGTGYGYTF
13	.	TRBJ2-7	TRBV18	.	TGTGCCAGCTCACCATACAGCGGTTACGAGCAGTACTTC	CASSPYSGYEQYF
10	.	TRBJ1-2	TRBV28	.	TGTGCCAGCAGACGGGACGGCTACACCTTC	CASRRDGYTF
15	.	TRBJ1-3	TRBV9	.	TGTGCCAGCAGCGGGGGGGTCACCTCTGGAAACACCATATATTTT	CASSGGVTSGNTIYF
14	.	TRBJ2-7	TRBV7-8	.	TGTGCCAGCAGCTTAGTGGGCAGGGTCTACGAGCAGTACTTC	CASSLVGRVYEQYF
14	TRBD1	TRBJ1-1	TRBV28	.	TGTGCCAGCAGAGGGACAGGGGTTTTCACTGAAGCTTTCTTT	CASRGTGVFTEAFF
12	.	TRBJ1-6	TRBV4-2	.	TGTGCCAGCAGCCAGGAAAATTCACCCCTCCACTTT	CASSQENSPLHF